A selection of T cell receptor beta chains follows, all from one sample in a study of spatial heterogeneity in lung cancer. TCRdb re-analysed the 5' RACE reads in MiXCR, keeping a single row per CDR3 protein. Counted here are tens of thousands of distinct CDR3 sequences, about an eighth occurring once; the ten biggest clones make up approximately 7.2%. The source was PBMCs, collected at surgery. These receptor sequences come from a male donor with early-stage non-small cell lung cancer. Each CDR3 is given with its conserved first and last residue. A D gene is named only where the DNA matches it firmly. Expanded clones get a size class; other rows say once, few or many, or leave the size out.

V gene	D gene	clone size	J gene	CDR3 protein	CDR3 DNA
TRBV4-2	TRBD1	NA	TRBJ2-7	CASSQEGTGSEQYF	TGTGCCAGCAGCCAAGAAGGGACAGGGAGCGAGCAGTACTTC
TRBV2	TRBD1	NA	TRBJ1-2	CASRPGTVGAYGYTF	TGTGCCAGCAGACCCGGGACAGTGGGGGCCTATGGCTACACCTTC
TRBV5-1	NA	NA	TRBJ2-5	CASSSAGNQETQYF	TGCGCCAGCAGCAGCGCGGGTAACCAAGAGACCCAGTACTTC
TRBV11-2	TRBD1	NA	TRBJ1-2	CASSRDRAGYGYTF	TGTGCCAGCAGCCGCGACAGGGCGGGCTATGGCTACACCTTC
TRBV20-1	NA	NA	TRBJ2-3	CSAKGSRGNRADTQYF	TGCAGTGCTAAAGGGTCCCGAGGGAACCGCGCAGATACGCAGTATTTT
TRBV27	NA	few	TRBJ2-3	CASRTRPVGTDTQYF	TGTGCCAGCAGGACTAGGCCTGTAGGCACAGATACGCAGTATTTT
TRBV7-9	NA	few	TRBJ1-2	CASSLKDSEYGYTF	TGTGCCAGCAGCTTAAAGGACAGTGAATATGGCTACACCTTC
TRBV5-1	NA	many	TRBJ2-1	CASSLGPLSYNEQFF	TGCGCCAGCAGCTTGGGGCCTCTCTCCTACAATGAGCAGTTCTTC
TRBV5-1	NA	many	TRBJ2-5	CASSLLPGLGGETQYF	TGCGCCAGCAGCTTGCTTCCGGGACTTGGAGGAGAGACCCAGTACTTC
TRBV11-2	TRBD2	few	TRBJ2-2	CASILAGVGTGELFF	TGTGCCAGCATTTTAGCGGGAGTAGGCACCGGGGAGCTGTTTTTT